This entry describes one T cell receptor beta chain. The authors ran a second PCR of roughly 6 to 12 cycles using a sample-barcoded 5' primer and a J-beta primer mix. TCRdb recomputed calls from the 5' RACE reads with MiXCR, one row per CDR3 protein. The data show about 1.6 million distinct CDR3 sequences, 34% seen once. This CDR3 spans 16 amino acids. The germline gives CDR1 LGHDT, CDR2 YNNKEL (reference sequence). Losses at the gene ends were 1 base for V and 8 bases for J; bases not matched to a gene: 4. Staff drew roughly 10 milliliters of peripheral blood from each donor. No fewer than 5 micrograms of total RNA were isolated from every sample. This sample was taken from a study of blood T cells in healthy people across ages. Across the study: Per two T cells, template switching captured roughly one barcoded beta molecule.

The sequence was collected from a woman aged 25 to 39 in good health. Sequences were obtained from blood. V is TRBV3-1 and J is TRBJ2-1, with 14 bases matching TRBD2. CDR3 nucleotides: TGTGCCAGCAGCCAAGGGCGGACTAGCGGGGGGTATGAGCAGTTCTTC. Amino acids: CASSQGRTSGGYEQFF.